The 26 T cell receptor beta chains given below trace back to one sample, sequenced in a study of cytomegalovirus exposure and HLA in healthy donors. Primers included in the PCR were 60 Vbeta and 13 Jbeta primers. Clones were read by immunoSEQ multiplex PCR, and TCRdb kept only the in-frame ones, dropping some. The sample shows over 90,000 clones, around 67% of them seen only once. The sequenced sample was PBMCs. Every receptor here comes from a woman between 50 and 59 years old in good health and CMV-seronegative.

This clone was counted a few times. The CDR3 reads CASRAPWQETQYF. The CDR3 DNA is TGTGCCAGCAGGGCCCCATGGCAAGAGACCCAGTACTTC. The rearrangement joins TRBV2 to TRBJ2-5, with no clear D. Germline lookup yields CDR1 SNHLY and CDR2 FYNNEI. This CDR3 has 13 amino acids. V was shortened by 6 bases and J by 2 bases, with 10 bases between the two germline ends.

This clone was detected only a few times. The rearrangement uses TRBV23-1 and TRBJ1-1; perhaps TRBD1 as D (6 bases). TRBV23-1 is an open reading frame, and its role is uncertain. CDR3 length: 13 amino acids. The V end lost 6 bases, the J end lost 6 bases, and 14 bases lay between the germline ends. The CDR3 region is CASSDDGGPEAFF. CDR3 coding DNA: TGCGCCAGCAGCGACGACGGGGGGCCTGAAGCTTTCTTT.

The chain recombines TRBV7-8 with TRBJ2-7; 9 bases fit TRBD2. V lost 1 base to trimming and J lost 4 bases; unmatched junction nucleotides: 5. In germline, CDR1 is SGHVS, CDR2 FQNEAQ. The CDR3 is 15 residues long. The CDR3 loop reads CASSLERAGGYEQYF. The DNA of the CDR3 is TGTGCCAGCAGCTTAGAGAGAGCGGGAGGTTACGAGCAGTACTTC.

This chain joins TRBV6-6 and TRBJ2-3; TRBD1 is a possible D gene (6 bases). Trimming pared 0 bases from V and 5 bases from J, leaving 15 bases between. The CDR3 sequence is 16 residues long. Germline CDR1 MNHNY, CDR2 SVGAGI (reference sequence). Written as DNA, the CDR3 is TGTGCCAGCAGTTACTCGGGGGCAGAGCATGGAGATACGCAGTATTTT. It encodes CASSYSGAEHGDTQYF.

This sequence joins TRBV5-1 and TRBJ1-4; possible D gene TRBD1, 5 bases. The CDR3 is 15 amino acids. Germline loops: CDR1 SGHRS, CDR2 YFSETQ. The V gene lost 1 base and the J gene lost 2 bases, with 9 bases spanning the gap. CDR3 DNA: TGCGCCAGCAGCTTGCAGGGCTCGACTAATGAAAAACTGTTTTTT. Its translation is CASSLQGSTNEKLFF.

V usage is TRBV27 and J usage is TRBJ2-3; D remains unclear. CDR3 length: 14 residues. Trimming left V 3 bases short and J 3 bases short, with 10 bases between. Per the germline V gene, CDR1 is MNHEY and CDR2 is SMNVEV (reference sequence). The CDR3 here is CASSLSHRTDTQYF. The CDR3 bases are TGTGCCAGCAGTTTGTCACACCGTACAGATACGCAGTATTTT.

The chain links TRBV5-4 to TRBJ2-5; no clear D. The germline CDR1 and CDR2 sequences are SGHNT and YYREEE (reference sequence). Between the trimmed V and J ends, which lost 0 bases and 0 bases, there was a span of 6 bases. The CDR3 extends over 14 amino acids. The CDR3 DNA reads TGTGCCAGCAGCTTGGCGGTGTACCAAGAGACCCAGTACTTC. This encodes CASSLAVYQETQYF. Full variable domain (missing parts from reference TRBV5-4 and TRBJ2-5): ETGVTQSPTHLIKTRGQQVTLRCSSQSGHNTVSWYQQALGQGPQFIFQYYREEENGRGNFPPRFSGLQFPNYSSELNVNALELDDSALYLCASSLAVYQETQYFGPGTRLLVL.

This clone was seen more than once but under ten times. This chain joins TRBV28 and TRBJ2-1; maybe TRBD1 (5 bases). V gave up 3 bases and J gave up 2 bases, with 8 bases separating them. The length of the CDR3 is 14 residues. The germline V gene has CDR1 MDHEN and CDR2 SYDVKM. This CDR3 reads CASSLMGPYNEQFF. CDR3 sequence (DNA): TGTGCCAGCAGTTTGATGGGGCCCTACAATGAGCAGTTCTTC.

The chain carries TRBV18 and TRBJ1-1, with no clear D. V was shortened by 3 bases and J by 6 bases, with 11 bases between the two germline ends. The CDR3 length is 13 residues. Per germline, CDR1 KGHSH and CDR2 LQKENI. The CDR3 reads CASSPRVGAEAFF. CDR3 DNA: TGTGCCAGCTCACCGCGGGTCGGGGCTGAAGCTTTCTTT.

This chain uses TRBV11-3 with TRBJ2-1; D might be TRBD2 (5 bases). The CDR3 has 16 residues. Trimming removed 4 bases from V and 2 bases from J, with 15 bases in between. From germline, CDR1 is SGHNT and CDR2 YENEEA. The CDR3 spells CASSYPFGSAYNEQFF. For the CDR3, the DNA is TGTGCCAGCAGCTACCCTTTTGGGAGCGCCTACAATGAGCAGTTCTTC.

V is TRBV5-1 and J is TRBJ2-5, with D uncertain. This CDR3 is built from 12 residues. V lost 4 bases and J lost 4, with 8 bases in between. CDR1 and CDR2 (germline): SGHRS, YFSETQ. CDR3 in amino acids: CASSQIGETQYF. CDR3 in DNA: TGCGCCAGCAGCCAGATTGGAGAGACCCAGTACTTC.

Concerning this clone: The sample carries other DNA sequences with the same CDR3. The rearrangement links TRBV4-1 to TRBJ1-5; D might be TRBD1 (6 bases). V gave up 1 base and J gave up 2 bases, with 6 bases separating them. The CDR3 has 14 residues. Germline CDR1 reads MGHRA; CDR2 reads YSYEKL. The CDR3 protein is CASSQGQGNQPQHF. CDR3 nucleotides: TGCGCCAGCAGCCAAGGACAGGGCAATCAGCCCCAGCATTTT.

This clone was seen only once. The gene calls are TRBV19 and TRBJ2-5, with 8 bases aligning to TRBD2. The germline CDR1 and CDR2 sequences are LNHDA and SQIVND (reference sequence). Trimming at V came to 1 base and at J to 1 base, leaving 2 bases not matched to a gene. The CDR3 is made up of 15 amino acids. The CDR3 DNA sequence: TGTGCCAGTAGTATAGGTCTAGCGGGCCAAGAGACCCAGTACTTC. Translation gives CASSIGLAGQETQYF.

This clone has more than one count but fewer than ten. The chain recombines TRBV6-5 with TRBJ2-7; the D gene is possibly TRBD2 (5 bases). Germline-derived CDR1 and CDR2 are MNHEY and SVGAGI. The CDR3 runs 15 residues. Trimming removed 0 bases from V and 3 bases from J, with 12 bases in between. CDR3 sequence (DNA): TGTGCCAGCAGTTACTCGAGGGTGGGATTCTACGAGCAGTACTTC. It translates to CASSYSRVGFYEQYF.

The chain uses TRBV18 and TRBJ2-7; 8 bases line up with TRBD2. The V gene end was trimmed by 1 base and the J gene end by 0 bases; junction bases not matched to a gene: 2. The CDR3 runs 15 residues. Germline-derived CDR1 and CDR2 are KGHSH and LQKENI. The CDR3: CASSPLAGSSYEQYF. CDR3 coding DNA: TGTGCCAGCTCACCACTAGCGGGAAGCTCCTACGAGCAGTACTTC.

This chain joins TRBV29-1 and TRBJ2-7, with TRBD1 matching 9 bases. The CDR3 loop spans 13 amino acids. V shed 4 bases, J shed 6 bases, and the junction held 7 bases outside the gene matches. CDR1 is SQVTM, CDR2 ANQGSEA, per germline. CDR3 residues: CSVALDRGGEQYF. In DNA form, the CDR3 reads TGCAGCGTTGCTTTGGACAGGGGCGGCGAGCAGTACTTC.

The CDR3 DNA follows: TGTGCCACCAAGACTAGCGGGAGTCCCGATGAGCAGTTCTTC. It translates to CATKTSGSPDEQFF. The chain combines TRBV19 with TRBJ2-1; 12 bases line up with TRBD2. Germline V CDR1 and CDR2: LNHDA, SQIVND (reference sequence). V was clipped by 10 bases and J by 8 bases; unmatched bases: 9. The CDR3 consists of 14 residues.

The chain links TRBV7-2 to TRBJ2-3; D is possibly TRBD2 (6 bases). The CDR3 loop spans 17 amino acids. Germline V gives CDR1 SGHTA, CDR2 FQGNSA. Trimming took off 2 bases at V and 4 bases at J, with 19 bases between the two ends. In nucleotides, the CDR3 is TGTGCCAGCAGCTTACCAACGACTAGTACGGGTTCAGATACGCAGTATTTT. Translation gives CASSLPTTSTGSDTQYF.

This clone showed up just a few times. This chain connects TRBV4-1 to TRBJ2-7, with D possibly being TRBD2 (5 bases). The V gene lost 4 bases and the J gene lost 2 bases, with 12 bases spanning the gap. The CDR3 extends over 14 amino acids. Germline values: CDR1 MGHRA, CDR2 YSYEKL. The CDR3 protein is CASSPKDSTYEQYF. CDR3 nucleotide sequence: TGCGCCAGCAGCCCTAAGGACTCCACCTACGAGCAGTACTTC.

Regarding this clone: Relative to the germline gene, one junction end is altered; a read error may explain this. Other DNA sequences of this sample code for an identical CDR3. The chain uses TRBV5-8 and TRBJ1-1; D gene unclear. The CDR3 extends over 13 amino acids. Germline CDR1 and CDR2: SGHTS and YDEGEE. CDR3 loop: CASSFLENTEAFF. CDR3 sequence (DNA): TGCGCCAGCAGCTTCCTAGAGAACACTGAAGCTTTCTTT.

The rearrangement links TRBV5-8 to TRBJ2-7; 7 nucleotides agree with TRBD2. CDR1 and CDR2 (germline): SGHTS, YDEGEE. The CDR3 is 15 amino acids. J gave up 2 bases and V 4 bases, and 9 bases lay outside the gene matches. CDR3 residues: CASSPQAGPTYEQYF. DNA of the CDR3: TGTGCCAGCAGCCCCCAAGCGGGACCAACCTACGAGCAGTACTTC.

The V and J genes are TRBV7-3 and TRBJ1-2, with 7 nucleotides matching TRBD1. The germline V gene has CDR1 SGHTA and CDR2 FQGTGA. J was trimmed by 4 bases and V by 2 bases; bases with no gene match: 10. This CDR3 contains 16 residues. CDR3 in amino acids: CASSLGGRDSVYGYTF. CDR3 DNA: TGTGCCAGCAGCTTAGGGGGAAGGGACAGCGTCTATGGCTACACCTTC.

The gene calls are TRBV19 and TRBJ1-5, with 7 bases fitting TRBD1. From germline, CDR1 is LNHDA and CDR2 SQIVND (reference sequence). The CDR3 runs 14 residues. The junction had 8 bases not matched to a gene; V was cut back by 10 bases and J by 2 bases. The CDR3 DNA follows: TGTGCCACCTCACAGGGGACGGGCAATCAGCCCCAGCATTTT. This gives the protein CATSQGTGNQPQHF.

The chain combines TRBV5-1 with TRBJ2-5; 8 bases align to TRBD1. V shed 4 bases and J 5 bases; nucleotides not matched to a gene: 7. CDR1 SGHRS and CDR2 YFSETQ come from the germline V gene. This CDR3 spans 14 amino acids. This CDR3 reads CASSPRQGWETQYF. The DNA of the CDR3 is TGCGCCAGCAGCCCACGACAGGGGTGGGAGACCCAGTACTTC. The full variable domain, its missing parts supplied by reference TRBV5-1 and TRBJ2-5, is KAGVTQTPRYLIKTRGQQVTLSCSPISGHRSVSWYQQTPGQGLQFLFEYFSETQRNKGNFPGRFSGRQFSNSRSEMNVSTLELGDSALYLCASSPRQGWETQYFGPGTRLLVL.

This CDR3 is CSVEGQVDTEAFF. CDR3 nucleotide sequence: TGCAGCGTTGAAGGCCAGGTTGACACTGAAGCTTTCTTT. The chain couples TRBV29-1 to TRBJ1-1; no definite D call. V lost 1 base and J 3 bases, leaving 9 bases between the germline ends. Germline assignment: CDR1 SQVTM and CDR2 ANQGSEA. The CDR3 runs to 13 residues.

This sequence joins TRBV5-1 and TRBJ2-7, with D tentatively TRBD1 (6 bases). The CDR3 loop spans 13 amino acids. Trimming left V 4 bases short and J 3 bases short, with 11 bases between. Germline V gene lookup returns CDR1 SGHRS and CDR2 YFSETQ. Written as DNA, the CDR3 is TGCGCCAGCAGCCAGGGGACCTTCTACGAGCAGTACTTC. It encodes CASSQGTFYEQYF.